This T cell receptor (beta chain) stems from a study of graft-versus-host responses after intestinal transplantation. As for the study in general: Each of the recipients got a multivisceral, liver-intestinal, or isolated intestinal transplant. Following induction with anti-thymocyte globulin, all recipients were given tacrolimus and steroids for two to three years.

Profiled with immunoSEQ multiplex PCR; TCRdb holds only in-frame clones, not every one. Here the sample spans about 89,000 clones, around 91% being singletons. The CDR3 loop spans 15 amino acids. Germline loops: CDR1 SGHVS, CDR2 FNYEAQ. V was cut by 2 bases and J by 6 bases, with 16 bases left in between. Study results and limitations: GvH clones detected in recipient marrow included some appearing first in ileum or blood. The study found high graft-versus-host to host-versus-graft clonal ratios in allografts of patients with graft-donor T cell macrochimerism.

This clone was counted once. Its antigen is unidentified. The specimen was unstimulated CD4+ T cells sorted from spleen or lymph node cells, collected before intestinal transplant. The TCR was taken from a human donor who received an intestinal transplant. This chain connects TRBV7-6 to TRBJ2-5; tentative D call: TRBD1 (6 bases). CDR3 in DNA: TGTGCCAGCAGCTTAAGGCAGGGGATGGGAAAGACCCAGTACTTC. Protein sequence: CASSLRQGMGKTQYF.